This T cell receptor (beta chain) is from a study of blood T cell repertoires in COVID-19. Study-wide context: COVID-19 samples from acute and convalescent phases originated in the United States, Italy and Spain. Nucleic acid was either cDNA or gDNA, and it came from T cells, B-cell-depleted T cells, or PBMCs.

Original handling: Reference gene primer amplification gave estimated nucleated cell counts. Some clones are missing from TCRdb's copy, which holds only in-frame ones; the method was immunoSEQ multiplex PCR. V and J calls and clone size are given by that table; D and trimming were obtained from the DNA. The data contain roughly 500,000 clones, 80% to 90% of them singletons. J gave up 7 bases and V 1 base, and 9 bases lay outside the gene matches. This CDR3 has 15 residues. In germline, CDR1 is SQVTM, CDR2 ANQGSEA. This chain connects TRBV29-1 to TRBJ2-2; 7 nucleotides agree with TRBD1. What was sequenced was peripheral blood. The receptor was isolated from a human donor in a cohort sampled during active COVID-19. CDR3 in amino acids: CSVEASRGQGGELFF. The CDR3 nucleotides are TGCAGCGTTGAAGCTTCGAGGGGGCAAGGCGGGGAGCTGTTTTTT.